This T cell receptor beta chain comes out of a study of sequential checkpoint blockade in melanoma. The treatment: randomized to nivolumab then ipilimumab (arm A) or the reverse (arm B). Sorted cells were live CD3+CD8+, lacking CD19 and CD56, from PBMCs. Clones were read by immunoSEQ multiplex PCR, and TCRdb kept only the in-frame ones, dropping some. In the table there are roughly 20,000 clones, about 80% of which are singletons. This clone came up a few times. The CDR3 runs 12 residues. Germline-derived CDR1 and CDR2 are SNHLY and FYNNEI. V lost 7 bases and J lost 3, with 6 bases in between. The material was CD8+ T cells sorted from blood (inferred from file names), obtained from a patient given nivolumab and ipilimumab in sequence. The chain has TRBV2 and TRBJ1-4; D is ambiguous. This receptor was identified in a human donor with melanoma. The CDR3 sequence is CASTEANEKLFF. The CDR3 coding sequence is TGTGCCAGCACCGAGGCTAATGAAAAACTGTTTTTT. Full variable domain (remainder filled in from reference TRBV2 and TRBJ1-4): EPEVTQTPSHQVTQMGQEVILRCVPISNHLYFYWYRQILGQKVEFLVSFYNNEISEKSEIFDDQFSVERPDGSNFTLKIRSTKLEDSAMYFCASTEANEKLFFGSGTQLSVL.